These 6 T cell receptor beta chains originate from one sample sequenced in a study of radiation and T cells in renal cell carcinoma. The method was immunoSEQ multiplex PCR; TCRdb's version includes in-frame clones alone and lacks a portion of them. Here the sample spans fewer than 25,000 clones, 45% to 65% being singletons. Treatment of the sample: treatment-naive control, cytoreductive nephrectomy. The input for sequencing was tumor tissue, taken from a patient whose treatment was nephrectomy without radiotherapy. The receptors here all came from a human donor with renal cell carcinoma.

V is TRBV6-6 and J is TRBJ2-5, with a tentative D call TRBD2 (6 bases). The V gene's germline CDR1 is MNHNY and CDR2 SVGAGI (reference sequence). V lost 7 bases and J lost 3, with 15 bases in between. The CDR3 contains 14 residues. The CDR3 loop reads CASTLLGGKETQYF. The CDR3 DNA follows: TGTGCCAGCACACTATTGGGGGGAAAAGAGACCCAGTACTTC.

The V call is TRBV18, the J call TRBJ2-2; perhaps TRBD1 as D (7 bases). Trimming shortened V by 3 bases and J by 2 bases, and 16 bases separated the two germline ends. The CDR3 extends over 17 amino acids. Germline CDR1 is KGHSH and CDR2 is LQKENI. In nucleotides, the CDR3 is TGTGCCAGCTCACCCTCCGGCGGGACAGCTAACACCGGGGAGCTGTTTTTT. Its translation: CASSPSGGTANTGELFF.

This clone turned up a few times. The V gene is TRBV19, the J gene TRBJ1-1; D is unclear. The CDR3 is made up of 11 amino acids. Germline CDR1 LNHDA, CDR2 SQIVND (reference sequence). With 3 bases removed from V and 1 base from J, the gap between germline ends came to 0 bases. The CDR3 DNA sequence: TGTGCCAGTAGTATGAACACTGAAGCTTTCTTT. Its translation: CASSMNTEAFF.

The chain couples TRBV6-5 to TRBJ2-2; no clear D. The CDR3 is 13 amino acids. Per the germline V gene, CDR1 is MNHEY and CDR2 is SVGAGI. The CDR3 DNA reads TGTGCTACCGCCAGGAGGAACACCGGGGAGCTGTTTTTT. It translates to CATARRNTGELFF.

The chain employs TRBV27 and TRBJ1-2, with 8 bases matching TRBD1. Germline loops: CDR1 MNHEY, CDR2 SMNVEV (reference sequence). CDR3 length: 13 residues. J gave up 7 bases and V 5 bases, and 6 bases lay outside the gene matches. CDR3 nucleotides: TGTGCCAGCAGTCCAAGGACAGGGATTGGCTACACCTTC. Its protein is CASSPRTGIGYTF.

The chain has TRBV27 and TRBJ2-7; D unclear. The CDR3 runs 13 residues. Trimming took off 7 bases at V and 2 bases at J, with 12 bases between the two ends. In germline, CDR1 is MNHEY, CDR2 SMNVEV (reference sequence). CDR3 sequence reads: CASKRLGPYEQYF. The CDR3, as DNA: TGTGCCAGCAAACGGCTAGGACCCTACGAGCAGTACTTC.